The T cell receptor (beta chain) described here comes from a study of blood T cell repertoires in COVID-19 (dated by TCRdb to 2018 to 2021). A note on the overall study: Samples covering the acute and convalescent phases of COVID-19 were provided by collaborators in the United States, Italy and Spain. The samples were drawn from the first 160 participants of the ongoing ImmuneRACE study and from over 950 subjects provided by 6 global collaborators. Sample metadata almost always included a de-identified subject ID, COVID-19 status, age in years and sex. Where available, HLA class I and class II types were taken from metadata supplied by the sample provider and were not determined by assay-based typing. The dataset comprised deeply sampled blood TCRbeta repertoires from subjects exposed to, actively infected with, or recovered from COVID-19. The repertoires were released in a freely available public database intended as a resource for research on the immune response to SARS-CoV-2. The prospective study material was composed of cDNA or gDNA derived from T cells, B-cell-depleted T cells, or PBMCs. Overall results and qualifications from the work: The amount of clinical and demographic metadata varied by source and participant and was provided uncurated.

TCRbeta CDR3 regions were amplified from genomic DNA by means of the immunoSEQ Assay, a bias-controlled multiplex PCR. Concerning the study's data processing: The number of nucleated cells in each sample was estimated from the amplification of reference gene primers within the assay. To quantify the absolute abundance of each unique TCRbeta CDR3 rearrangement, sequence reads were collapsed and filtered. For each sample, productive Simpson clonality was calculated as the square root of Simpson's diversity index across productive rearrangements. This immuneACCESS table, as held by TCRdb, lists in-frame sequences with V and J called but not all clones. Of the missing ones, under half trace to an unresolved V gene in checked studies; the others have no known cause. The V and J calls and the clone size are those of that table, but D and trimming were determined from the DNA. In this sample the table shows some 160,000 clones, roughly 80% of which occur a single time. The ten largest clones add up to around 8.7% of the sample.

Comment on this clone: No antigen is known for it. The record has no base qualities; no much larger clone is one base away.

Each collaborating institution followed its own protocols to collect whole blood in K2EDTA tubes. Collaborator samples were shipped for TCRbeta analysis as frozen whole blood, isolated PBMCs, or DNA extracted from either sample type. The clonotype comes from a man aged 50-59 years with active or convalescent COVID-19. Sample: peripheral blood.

The sequence in DNA is TGTGCCAGCAGTCGGGACTTTACCAACTGGGGTAATTCACCCCTCCACTTT. The resulting protein is CASSRDFTNWGNSPLHF. Recombination joined TRBV28 with TRBJ1-6, with a tentative D gene TRBD1 over 5 matching bases. Reading the germline V gene gives CDR1 MDHEN and CDR2 SYDVKM. The cysteine opens and the phenylalanine closes a CDR3 of 17 amino acids. Here the CDR3 DNA is all that survives: 51 bases in frame from base 1. The V end loses 5 bases and the J end loses 6 bases, and a stretch of 20 bases separates them.